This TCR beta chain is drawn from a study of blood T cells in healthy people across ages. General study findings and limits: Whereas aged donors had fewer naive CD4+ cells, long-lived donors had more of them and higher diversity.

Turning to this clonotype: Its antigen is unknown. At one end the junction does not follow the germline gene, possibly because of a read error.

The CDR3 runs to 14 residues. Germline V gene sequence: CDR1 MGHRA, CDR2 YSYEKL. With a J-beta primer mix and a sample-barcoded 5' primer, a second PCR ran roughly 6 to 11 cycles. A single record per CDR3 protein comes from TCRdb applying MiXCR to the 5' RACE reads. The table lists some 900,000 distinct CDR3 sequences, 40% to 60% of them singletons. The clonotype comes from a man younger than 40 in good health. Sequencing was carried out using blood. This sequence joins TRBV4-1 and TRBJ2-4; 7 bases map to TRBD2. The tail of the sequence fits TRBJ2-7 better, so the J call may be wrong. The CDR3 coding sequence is TGCGCCAGCAGCGAAGATCGACTAGCAGACGAGCAGTACTTC. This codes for CASSEDRLADEQYF.